The T cell receptor (beta chain) described here comes from a study of quantifying T cell responses using KT2 cells. On the study more broadly: RNA was reverse transcribed with TCR alpha and beta constant-region primers. A predetermined fluorescence threshold ended the second PCR, run as a qPCR.

Regarding the study as a whole: The number of KT2 alpha and beta sequences was a linear function of input KT2 cells.

Fixed numbers of PBMC received varying amounts of KT2 cells. A remark on this clonotype: Its target is unknown.

CDR1 is GTSNPN and CDR2 is SVGIG in the germline V gene (reference sequence). Between the trimmed V and J ends, which lost 0 bases and 2 bases, there was a span of 8 bases. The CDR3 covers 14 residues. A single-stranded UMI oligo with SP2 sequence was ligated to cDNA 3' ends. First-round PCR used around 4 cycles and beta primers RC1.1 and RC1.2 covering TRBC1 and TRBC2. TCRdb re-called the UMI-ligation and nested PCR reads with MiXCR, one entry per CDR3 protein. The sample has around 30,000 distinct CDR3 sequences; 10% are singletons. V gene TRBV30 combines with J gene TRBJ1-3; D unresolved. The clonotype was recovered from a human donor. Sequencing was carried out using PBMCs spiked with cells of the T cell clone KT2. This chain's CDR3 is CAWSVAAAGNTIYF. The DNA for the CDR3 is TGTGCCTGGAGTGTCGCGGCAGCTGGAAACACCATATATTTT.